The 8 T cell receptor beta chains given below trace back to one sample, sequenced in a study of spatial heterogeneity in lung cancer. Time point specified: sample taken at primary tumor resection. TCRdb ran MiXCR on the 5' RACE reads and lists one entry per CDR3 protein. The top ten hold over 11% of the sample, which has tens of thousands of distinct CDR3 sequences, roughly 7.2% seen once. Here the sequenced sample was PBMCs, taken at surgery. The source is a male donor with early-stage non-small cell lung cancer.

In this sample, this clonotype turned up a few times. V is TRBV20-1 and J is TRBJ2-3; no clear D. The V end was cut by 0 bases, the J end by 9 bases, with 13 bases between. From germline, CDR1 is DFQATT and CDR2 SNEGSKA (reference sequence). The length of the CDR3 is 13 residues. The CDR3: CSARDDVRKTQYF. The CDR3 DNA reads TGCAGTGCTAGAGATGATGTCAGGAAAACGCAGTATTTT.

Ten or more counts support this clonotype. CDR3 residues: CASTGQGIVVNTGELFF. CDR3 bases: TGTGCCAGCACGGGACAGGGAATAGTAGTGAATACCGGGGAGCTGTTTTTT. This rearrangement joins TRBV2 to TRBJ2-2; TRBD1 matches 9 bases. CDR3 length: 17 residues. Trimming cost V 7 bases and J 5 bases; bases outside gene matches: 14. Germline loops: CDR1 SNHLY, CDR2 FYNNEI.

This clonotype was seen many times. The chain links TRBV29-1 to TRBJ2-5; D is unclear. The germline CDR1 and CDR2 sequences are SQVTM and ANQGSEA. Trimming shortened V by 5 bases and J by 2 bases, and 6 bases separated the two germline ends. The CDR3 covers 11 residues. DNA for the CDR3: TGCAGCGTTAGGGTTCAAGAGACCCAGTACTTC. Translating it yields CSVRVQETQYF.

In this sample, this clonotype turned up many times. CDR3 DNA sequence: TGTGCCAGCAGCCTAGGGACAGGGGGCCCGGATCAAGAGACCCAGTACTTC. This codes for CASSLGTGGPDQETQYF. The chain combines TRBV5-8 with TRBJ2-5; 12 nucleotides line up with TRBD1. V trimming: 4 bases; J trimming: 2 bases; junction bases outside the gene matches: 9. CDR3 length: 17 residues. The germline V gene has CDR1 SGHTS and CDR2 YDEGEE.

There are a few counts of this clonotype. The junction differs from germline at one of its ends, possibly a read error. The chain uses TRBV3-1 and TRBJ1-1, with unresolved D. CDR3 length: 10 amino acids. The germline CDR1 and CDR2 sequences are LGHDT and YNNKEL (reference sequence). The DNA of the CDR3 is TGTGCCAGCAGCCAAGATAATTGGAGCTTT. This translates into CASSQDNWSF.

This clonotype qualifies as medium-sized. The CDR3: CASSQLDILAPGELFF. CDR3 DNA sequence: TGCGCCAGCAGCCAACTAGATATCCTTGCCCCCGGGGAGCTGTTTTTT. The rearrangement links TRBV4-1 to TRBJ2-2; D unresolved. V was cut by 2 bases and J by 6 bases, with 16 bases left in between. The CDR3 totals 16 residues. Germline V gene lookup returns CDR1 MGHRA and CDR2 YSYEKL.

Ten or more counts support this clonotype. The V call is TRBV12-3 or TRBV12-4, the J call TRBJ2-5; D is possibly TRBD1 or TRBD2 (7 bases each). This CDR3 is built from 19 residues. Trimming left V 5 bases short and J 5 bases short, with 30 bases between. CDR3 region: CASSPGQLALARREETQYF. CDR3 DNA sequence: TGTGCCAGCAGTCCGGGACAGCTCGCTTTAGCGCGGCGGGAGGAGACCCAGTACTTC.

Note on this clonotype: Being one base from a much bigger clone, this may be a read error. The chain recombines TRBV5-1 with TRBJ1-4; 9 bases fit TRBD1. The CDR3 covers 14 residues. From germline, CDR1 is SGHRS and CDR2 YFSETQ. The CDR3 coding sequence is TGCGCCAGCAGCTTTGGGACAGGGCGCGAAAAACTGGTTTTT. Translated: CASSFGTGREKLVF.